This T cell receptor (beta chain) was found in a study of cytomegalovirus exposure and HLA in healthy donors. As for this clone: The target antigen is unknown.

This CDR3 is 15 amino acids long. Trimming removed 5 bases from V and 5 bases from J; junction bases left unmatched: 8. Germline V gene lookup returns CDR1 SGHVS and CDR2 FQNEAQ. The PCR ran on 60 Vbeta and 13 Jbeta primers. Assay: immunoSEQ multiplex PCR; the TCRdb copy retains only in-frame clones and omits some. The profile shows about 200,000 clones, around nine tenths of them singletons. Regarding the study as a whole: Certain sequence variants were highly shared and formed a cluster, and this cluster was likely a sequencing artifact. For TCR beta chains, V- and J-gene trimming was later linked to a missense DCLRE1C variant.

The receptor's source is a woman aged 25 to 45 in good health and CMV-seronegative. The J gene is TRBJ1-5, the V gene TRBV7-8, with 8 bases identical to TRBD1. What was sequenced was PBMCs. The CDR3 sequence: CASSNLGQGHQPQHF. The CDR3 DNA follows: TGTGCCAGCAGCAACCTCGGACAGGGACATCAGCCCCAGCATTTT.